These 4 T cell receptor beta chains were all obtained from the same sample, sequenced in a study of blood T cell repertoires in COVID-19. Profiled with immunoSEQ multiplex PCR; TCRdb holds only in-frame clones, not every one. The sample has about 200,000 clones, about 87% seen once. Source material: peripheral blood. Receptors were obtained from a man between 60 and 75 years old with acute or convalescent COVID-19.

The V call is TRBV11-2, the J call TRBJ2-7; TRBD1 agrees at 7 bases. Germline values: CDR1 SGHAT, CDR2 FQNNGV. Unmatched junction bases numbered 9, after V lost 5 bases and J lost 2 bases. The CDR3 spans 15 residues. The CDR3 nucleotides are TGTGCCAGCAGCCCGAGGAGCCAGGGGGCCTACGAGCAGTACTTC. Translated, it gives CASSPRSQGAYEQYF.

The rearrangement joins TRBV6-5 to TRBJ2-2; 10 bases align to TRBD2. Germline V lookup: CDR1 MNHEY, CDR2 SVGAGI. This CDR3 region has 16 residues. Trimming removed 2 bases from V and 5 bases from J; junction bases left unmatched: 5. This chain's CDR3 is CASSYDLAGVTGELFF. The CDR3 nucleotides are TGTGCCAGCAGTTACGACCTAGCGGGGGTAACCGGGGAGCTGTTTTTT.

J is TRBJ1-4 and V is TRBV19; TRBD1 is a possible D gene (6 bases). Germline CDR1 is LNHDA and CDR2 is SQIVND (reference sequence). The V and J ends lost 5 bases and 5 bases respectively, with 15 bases between them. The CDR3 totals 15 residues. In DNA, the CDR3 is TGTGCCAGTAGTGCTAGACAGGTTGGAAATGAAAAACTGTTTTTT. It specifies CASSARQVGNEKLFF.

The sample holds a few counts of this clone. This chain connects TRBV3-1 (or the pseudogene TRBV3-2) to TRBJ2-3; 10 bases are shared with TRBD2. The ends lost 2 bases at V and 6 bases at J; junction bases unmatched: 32. Per germline, CDR1 LGHDT and CDR2 YNNKEL (reference sequence). There are 24 residues in the CDR3. The CDR3 DNA reads TGTGCCAGCAGCCAACCTAGGACCCAGTCAGGGGGAGGGACTAGCGAAGCCCCAAGCGATACGCAGTATTTT. Its translation: CASSQPRTQSGGGTSEAPSDTQYF.